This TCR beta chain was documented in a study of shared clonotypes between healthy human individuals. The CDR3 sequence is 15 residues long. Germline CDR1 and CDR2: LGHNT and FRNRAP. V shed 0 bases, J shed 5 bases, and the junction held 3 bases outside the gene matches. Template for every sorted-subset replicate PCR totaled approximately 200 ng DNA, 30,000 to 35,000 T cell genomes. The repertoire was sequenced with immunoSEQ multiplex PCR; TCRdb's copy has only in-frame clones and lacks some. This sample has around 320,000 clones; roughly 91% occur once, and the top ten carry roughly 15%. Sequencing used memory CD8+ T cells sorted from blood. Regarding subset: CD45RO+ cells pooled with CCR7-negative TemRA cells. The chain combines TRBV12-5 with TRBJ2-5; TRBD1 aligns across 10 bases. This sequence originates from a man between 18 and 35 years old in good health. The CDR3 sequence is CASGLVTGGGETQYF. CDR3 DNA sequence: TGTGCTAGTGGTTTGGTGACAGGGGGCGGTGAGACCCAGTACTTC.